The 15 T cell receptor beta chains listed next were all sequenced from one sample in a study of high-grade serous ovarian cancer treatment subgroups (dated by TCRdb to about 2021). The method behind the library was the immunoSEQ multiplex PCR assay. TCRdb mirrors the immuneACCESS table, restricted to in-frame sequences. Some clones are absent from its copies; in checked studies, under half trace to an unresolved V gene, and the reason for the others is unknown. Present in this sample are 7,000 or so clones, less than 85% of which were seen just once. The biggest ten clones account for 5% to 7% of the sample. Tumor samples were collected prior to definitive surgery or chemotherapy. Sequencing was performed on tumor tissue. The receptors here all came from a human donor with high-grade serous ovarian cancer.

The rearrangement joins TRBV15 to TRBJ2-1; D is perhaps TRBD2 (5 bases). CDR3 length: 13 amino acids. The germline V and J ends were trimmed by 0 bases and 10 bases, with 10 bases remaining between them. Germline assignment: CDR1 LNHNV and CDR2 YYDKDF (reference sequence). The CDR3 DNA reads as TGTGCCACCAGCAGAGATCTGGGCGGGGAGCAGTTCTTC. Protein: CATSRDLGGEQFF.

The V call is TRBV4-1, the J call TRBJ2-7, with 10 bases fitting TRBD2. CDR3 length: 14 amino acids. The V segment lost 4 bases and the J segment 6 bases; nucleotides outside the gene matches: 6. The germline V gene encodes CDR1 MGHRA and CDR2 YSYEKL. The CDR3 protein is CASSPSGSIREQYF. CDR3 nucleotide sequence: TGCGCCAGCAGCCCTAGCGGGAGCATACGCGAGCAGTACTTC.

The J gene is TRBJ2-5, the V gene TRBV20-1, with D perhaps matching TRBD1 (6 bases). The germline V gene encodes CDR1 DFQATT and CDR2 SNEGSKA (reference sequence). The CDR3 has 11 amino acids. Deletions cut 5 bases from V and 4 bases from J, with 8 bases between. This CDR3 is CSAFRGETQYF. CDR3 coding DNA: TGCAGTGCTTTCAGGGGAGAGACCCAGTACTTC.

This clone was detected a few times. This sample also contains other DNA sequences that code for the same CDR3. The J gene is TRBJ2-6, the V gene TRBV7-9; D unresolved. Germline V gene sequence: CDR1 SEHNR, CDR2 FQNEAQ (reference sequence). The CDR3 has 15 amino acids. V shed 5 bases and J shed 1 base, with 9 bases lying between them. CDR3 in DNA: TGTGCCAGCAGCCCCCGAGCGTCTGGGGCCAACGTCCTGACTTTC. Translated: CASSPRASGANVLTF. The complete variable domain, with remaining parts taken from reference TRBV7-9 and TRBJ2-6, reads DTGVSQNPRHKITKRGQNVTFRCDPISEHNRLYWYRQTLGQGPEFLTYFQNEAQLEKSRLLSDRFSAERPKGSFSTLEIQRTEQGDSAMYLCASSPRASGANVLTFGAGSRLTVL.

This clone appeared a few times. At one end, the junction sequence differs from germline, possibly due to a read error. The chain carries TRBV7-7 and TRBJ1-1, with D possibly matching TRBD1 (5 bases). CDR1 and CDR2 from the germline V gene are SSHAT and FNYEAQ (reference sequence). The length of the CDR3 is 14 residues. The CDR3 nucleotides are TGTGCTAGCAGCTACGGGGGGTCGGGGACTGAAGCTTTCTTT. Its translation is CASSYGGSGTEAFF.

This clone appeared once. The sample has other DNA sequences that encode this CDR3 too. This chain connects TRBV10-3 to TRBJ2-6, with D possibly being TRBD1 or TRBD2 (5 bases each). V gave up 0 bases and J gave up 0 bases, with 9 bases separating them. The germline V gene has CDR1 ENHRY and CDR2 SYGVKD. CDR3 length equals 17 residues. The CDR3 nucleotides read TGTGCCATCAGTGAGTCGAGGGGCCCCTCTGGGGCCAACGTCCTGACTTTC. This sequence encodes CAISESRGPSGANVLTF.

The chain is built from TRBV5-1 and TRBJ2-1; 9 nucleotides match TRBD1. The CDR3 runs to 15 residues. Germline CDR1 SGHRS, CDR2 YFSETQ. Trimming removed 0 bases from V and 9 bases from J; junction bases left unmatched: 7. In DNA form, the CDR3 reads TGCGCCAGCAGCTTGGTACAGGGGGCTGCGGGTGAGCAGTTCTTC. Translation: CASSLVQGAAGEQFF.

This clone appeared a few times. This chain links TRBV2 with TRBJ2-7; no clear D. In germline, CDR1 is SNHLY, CDR2 FYNNEI. The CDR3 consists of 10 residues. The V gene lost 8 bases and the J gene lost 2 bases, with 4 bases spanning the gap. This CDR3 is CASRAYEQYF. The DNA of the CDR3 is TGTGCCAGCCGGGCCTACGAGCAGTACTTC.

The chain is built from TRBV7-3 and TRBJ1-2; TRBD1 matches 8 bases. CDR3 size: 18 residues. V was clipped by 5 bases and J by 7 bases; unmatched bases: 21. CDR1 is SGHTA and CDR2 is FQGTGA in the germline V gene. CDR3 sequence: CASSLAAILLGQGSGYTF. The CDR3 DNA follows: TGTGCCAGCAGCCTGGCGGCAATACTTTTAGGACAGGGCTCTGGCTACACCTTC.

V and J are TRBV28 and TRBJ2-5; 9 positions agree with TRBD1. CDR1 and CDR2 (germline): MDHEN, SYDVKM. The trim removed 2 bases at V and 2 bases at J, leaving 6 bases unmatched. The CDR3 covers 16 residues. CDR3 sequence reads: CASSLGETGGQETQYF. CDR3 bases: TGTGCCAGCAGTTTAGGAGAGACAGGGGGACAAGAGACCCAGTACTTC.

The chain couples TRBV27 to TRBJ2-5; D ambiguous. The J call may be mistaken, given a closer DNA end match to TRBJ2-7. Germline V gene data show CDR1 as MNHEY and CDR2 as SMNVEV (reference sequence). This CDR3 has 13 residues. In DNA, the CDR3 is TGTGCCAGCAGTTTCACAGTGGCGGCCGAGCAGTACTTC. Protein sequence: CASSFTVAAEQYF.

This chain joins TRBV2 and TRBJ2-2; 12 nucleotides match TRBD2. Germline values: CDR1 SNHLY, CDR2 FYNNEI. Trimming took 7 bases from V and 1 from J; bases not matched to a gene: 13. The CDR3 is 19 residues long. CDR3 region: CASIAGLAGGPRNTGELFF. The CDR3 region has the DNA TGTGCCAGCATTGCGGGCCTAGCGGGAGGGCCTAGGAACACCGGGGAGCTGTTTTTT. Looking up the rest from reference TRBV2 and TRBJ2-2 gives the full variable domain: EPEVTQTPSHQVTQMGQEVILRCVPISNHLYFYWYRQILGQKVEFLVSFYNNEISEKSEIFDDQFSVERPDGSNFTLKIRSTKLEDSAMYFCASIAGLAGGPRNTGELFFGEGSRLTVL.

The chain links TRBV4-1 to TRBJ1-2; 9 positions agree with TRBD1. J lost 2 bases, V lost 3 bases, and 4 bases had no gene match. Germline V lookup: CDR1 MGHRA, CDR2 YSYEKL. The CDR3 contains 15 residues. The CDR3 loop is CASSQRTGDNYGYTF. CDR3 DNA sequence: TGCGCCAGCAGCCAGAGGACAGGGGACAACTATGGCTACACCTTC.

This sequence joins TRBV23-1 and TRBJ2-7; 7 bases align to TRBD1. TRBV23-1 is recorded as an ORF, its role being uncertain. V lost 0 bases, J lost 5 bases, and 7 bases stayed unmatched. The CDR3 extends over 15 amino acids. Written as DNA, the CDR3 is TGCGCCAGCAGTCAATCGAAAACAGGGGCGCACGAGCAGTACTTC. Protein product: CASSQSKTGAHEQYF.

This chain links TRBV2 with TRBJ2-1, with a tentative D call TRBD1 (7 bases). CDR1 SNHLY and CDR2 FYNNEI come from the germline V gene. V was clipped by 3 bases and J by 7 bases, with 13 bases between them. This CDR3 has 14 residues. This chain's CDR3 is CASSENRGGNEQFF. The CDR3 DNA reads TGTGCCAGCAGTGAGAACAGGGGAGGAAATGAGCAGTTCTTC.